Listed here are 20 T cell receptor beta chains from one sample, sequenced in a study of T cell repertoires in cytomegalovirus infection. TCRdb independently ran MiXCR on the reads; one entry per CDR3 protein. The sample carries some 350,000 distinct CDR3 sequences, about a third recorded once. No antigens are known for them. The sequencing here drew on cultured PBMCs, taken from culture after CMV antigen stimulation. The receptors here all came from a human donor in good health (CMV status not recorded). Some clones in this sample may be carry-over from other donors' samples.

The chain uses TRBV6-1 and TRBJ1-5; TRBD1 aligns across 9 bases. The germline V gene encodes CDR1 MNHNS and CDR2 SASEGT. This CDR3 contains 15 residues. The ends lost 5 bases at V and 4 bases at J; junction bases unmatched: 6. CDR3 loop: CASSTTGTGNQPQHF. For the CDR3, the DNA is TGTGCCAGCAGTACCACCGGGACAGGGAATCAGCCCCAGCATTTT.

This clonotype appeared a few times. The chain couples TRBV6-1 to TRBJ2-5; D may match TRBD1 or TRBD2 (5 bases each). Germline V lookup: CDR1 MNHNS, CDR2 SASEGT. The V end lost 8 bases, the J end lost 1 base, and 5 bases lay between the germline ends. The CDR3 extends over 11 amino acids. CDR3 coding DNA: TGTGCCAGCGGGGGCCAAGAGACCCAGTACTTC. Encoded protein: CASGGQETQYF.

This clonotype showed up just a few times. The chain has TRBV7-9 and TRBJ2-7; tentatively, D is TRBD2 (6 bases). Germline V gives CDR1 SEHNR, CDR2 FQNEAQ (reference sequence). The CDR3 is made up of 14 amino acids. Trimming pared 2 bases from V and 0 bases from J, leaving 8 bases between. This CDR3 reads CASSLIGSSYEQYV. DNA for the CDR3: TGTGCCAGCAGCTTAATCGGGAGCTCCTACGAGCAGTACGTC.

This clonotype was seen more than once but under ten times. This CDR3 reads CASSRPQGAGSYNEQFF. The CDR3 DNA reads TGTGCCAGCAGCCGACCACAGGGGGCTGGATCCTACAATGAGCAGTTCTTC. The chain uses TRBV11-2 and TRBJ2-1; 9 nucleotides line up with TRBD1. The junction had 9 bases not matched to a gene; V was cut back by 5 bases and J by 1 base. This CDR3 comprises 17 residues. Germline V CDR1 and CDR2: SGHAT, FQNNGV.

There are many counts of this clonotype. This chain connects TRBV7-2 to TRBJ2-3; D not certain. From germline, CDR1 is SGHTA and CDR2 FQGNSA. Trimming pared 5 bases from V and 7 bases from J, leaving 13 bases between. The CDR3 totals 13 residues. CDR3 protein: CASSQQTVNTQYF. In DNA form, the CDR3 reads TGTGCCAGCAGCCAGCAGACCGTTAATACGCAGTATTTT.

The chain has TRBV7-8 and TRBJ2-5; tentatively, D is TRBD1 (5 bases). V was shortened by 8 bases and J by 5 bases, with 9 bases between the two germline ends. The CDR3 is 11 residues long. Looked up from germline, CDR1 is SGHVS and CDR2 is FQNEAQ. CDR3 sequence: CASGPGETQYF. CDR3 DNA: TGTGCCAGCGGACCAGGGGAGACCCAGTACTTC.

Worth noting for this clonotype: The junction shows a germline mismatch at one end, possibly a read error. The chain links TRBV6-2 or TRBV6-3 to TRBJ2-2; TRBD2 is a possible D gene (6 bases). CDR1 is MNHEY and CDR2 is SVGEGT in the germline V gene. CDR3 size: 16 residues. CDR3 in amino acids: CASTLSGFGRTGDLFF. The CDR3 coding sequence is TGTGCCAGCACTCTAAGCGGGTTTGGTAGGACCGGGGACCTGTTTTTT.

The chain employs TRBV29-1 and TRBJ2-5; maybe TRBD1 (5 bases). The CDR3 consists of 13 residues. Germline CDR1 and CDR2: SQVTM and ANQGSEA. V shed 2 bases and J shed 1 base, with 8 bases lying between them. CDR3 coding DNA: TGCAGCGTTGAAAGACAGACCCAAGAGACCCAGTACTTC. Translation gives CSVERQTQETQYF.

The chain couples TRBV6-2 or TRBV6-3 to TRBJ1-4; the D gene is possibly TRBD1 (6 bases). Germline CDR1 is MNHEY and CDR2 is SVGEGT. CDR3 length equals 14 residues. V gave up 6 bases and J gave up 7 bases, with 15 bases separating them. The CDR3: CASSRRDISEKLFF. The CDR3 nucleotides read TGTGCCAGCAGCCGCCGGGACATTAGTGAAAAACTGTTTTTT.

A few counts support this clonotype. The CDR3: CASRAGTSGRLQETQYF. CDR3 nucleotides: TGTGCCAGCAGAGCCGGGACTAGCGGGAGATTGCAAGAGACCCAGTACTTC. This sequence joins TRBV27 and TRBJ2-5, with 14 bases identical to TRBD2. Germline assignment: CDR1 MNHEY and CDR2 SMNVEV (reference sequence). CDR3 length: 17 residues. V was clipped by 6 bases and J by 2 bases; unmatched bases: 8.

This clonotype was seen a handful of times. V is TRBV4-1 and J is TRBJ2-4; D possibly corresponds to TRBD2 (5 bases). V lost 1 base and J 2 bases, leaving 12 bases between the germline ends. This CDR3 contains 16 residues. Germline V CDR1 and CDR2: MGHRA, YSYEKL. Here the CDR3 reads CASSQGQGGSKNIQYF. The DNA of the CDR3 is TGCGCCAGCAGCCAAGGACAAGGCGGGTCCAAAAACATTCAGTACTTC.

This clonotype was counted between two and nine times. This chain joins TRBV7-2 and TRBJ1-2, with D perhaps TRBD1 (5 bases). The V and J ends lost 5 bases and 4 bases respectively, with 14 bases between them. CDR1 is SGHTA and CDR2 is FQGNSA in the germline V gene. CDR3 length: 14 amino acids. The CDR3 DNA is TGTGCCAGCAGCCCCCAGGGACGGGCCTATGGCTACACCTTC. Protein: CASSPQGRAYGYTF.

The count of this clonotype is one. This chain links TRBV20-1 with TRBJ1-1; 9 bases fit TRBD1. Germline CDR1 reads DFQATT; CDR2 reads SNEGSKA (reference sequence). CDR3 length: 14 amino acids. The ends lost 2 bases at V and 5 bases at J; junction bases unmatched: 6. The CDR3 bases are TGCAGTGCTAGATCGCCGGGACAGGGAACTGAAGCTTTCTTT. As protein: CSARSPGQGTEAFF.

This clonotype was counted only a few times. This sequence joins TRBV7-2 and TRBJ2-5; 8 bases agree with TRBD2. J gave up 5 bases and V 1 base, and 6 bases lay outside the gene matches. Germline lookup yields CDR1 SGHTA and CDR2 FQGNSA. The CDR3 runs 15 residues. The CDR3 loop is CASSLGAGASETQYF. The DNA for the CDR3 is TGTGCCAGCAGCTTAGGAGCGGGGGCCTCTGAGACCCAGTACTTC.

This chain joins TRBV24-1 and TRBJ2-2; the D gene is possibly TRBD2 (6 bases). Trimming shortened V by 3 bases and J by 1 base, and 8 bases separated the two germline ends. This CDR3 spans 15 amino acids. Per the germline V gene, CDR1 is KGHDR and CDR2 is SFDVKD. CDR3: CATSDTGENTGELFF. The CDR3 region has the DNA TGTGCCACCAGTGATACGGGGGAGAACACCGGGGAGCTGTTTTTT.

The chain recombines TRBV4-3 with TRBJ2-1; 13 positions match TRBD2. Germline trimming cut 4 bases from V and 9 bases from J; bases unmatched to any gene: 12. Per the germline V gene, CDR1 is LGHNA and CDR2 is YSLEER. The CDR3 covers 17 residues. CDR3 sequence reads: CASSPNQRTSGRGEQFF. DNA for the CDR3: TGCGCCAGCAGCCCGAATCAGAGGACTAGCGGGAGAGGTGAGCAGTTCTTC.

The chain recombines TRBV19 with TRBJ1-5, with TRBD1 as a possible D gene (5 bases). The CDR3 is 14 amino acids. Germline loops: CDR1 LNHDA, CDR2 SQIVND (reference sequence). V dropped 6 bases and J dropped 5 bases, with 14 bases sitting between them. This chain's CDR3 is CASRRTTAHQPQHF. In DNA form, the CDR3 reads TGTGCCAGTAGGAGAACGACAGCCCATCAGCCCCAGCATTTT.

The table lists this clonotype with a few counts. The CDR3 bases are TGTGCCAGCAGCCCCCGGGGGGGCAGACTCTCCTACAATGAGCAGTTCTTC. Protein product: CASSPRGGRLSYNEQFF. The chain links TRBV7-9 to TRBJ2-1; TRBD2 matches 8 bases. CDR1 is SEHNR, CDR2 FQNEAQ, per germline (reference sequence). V lost 5 bases and J lost 0; bases outside the gene matches: 9. The CDR3 has 17 amino acids.

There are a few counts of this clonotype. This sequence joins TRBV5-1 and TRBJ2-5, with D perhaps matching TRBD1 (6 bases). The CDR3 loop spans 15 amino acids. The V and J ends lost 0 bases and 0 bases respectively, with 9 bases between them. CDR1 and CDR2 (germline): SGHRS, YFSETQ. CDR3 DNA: TGCGCCAGCAGCTTGGTACAGGGCTACCAAGAGACCCAGTACTTC. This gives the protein CASSLVQGYQETQYF.

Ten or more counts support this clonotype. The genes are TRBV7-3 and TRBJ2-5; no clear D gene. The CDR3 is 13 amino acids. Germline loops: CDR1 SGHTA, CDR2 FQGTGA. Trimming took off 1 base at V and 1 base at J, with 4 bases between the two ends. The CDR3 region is CASSLSPQETQYF. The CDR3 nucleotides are TGTGCCAGCAGCTTAAGCCCCCAAGAGACCCAGTACTTC.